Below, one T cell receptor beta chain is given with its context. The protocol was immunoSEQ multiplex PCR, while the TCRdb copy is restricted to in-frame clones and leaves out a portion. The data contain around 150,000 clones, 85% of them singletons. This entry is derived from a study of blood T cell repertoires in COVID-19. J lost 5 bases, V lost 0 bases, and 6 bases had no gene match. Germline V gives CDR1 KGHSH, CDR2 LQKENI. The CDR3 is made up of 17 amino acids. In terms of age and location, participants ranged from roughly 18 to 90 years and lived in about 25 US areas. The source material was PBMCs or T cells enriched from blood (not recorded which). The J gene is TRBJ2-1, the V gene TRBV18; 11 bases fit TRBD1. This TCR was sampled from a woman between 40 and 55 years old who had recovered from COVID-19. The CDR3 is CASSPPNPGQGDNEQFF. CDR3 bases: TGTGCCAGCTCACCACCGAATCCGGGACAGGGGGACAATGAGCAGTTCTTC.